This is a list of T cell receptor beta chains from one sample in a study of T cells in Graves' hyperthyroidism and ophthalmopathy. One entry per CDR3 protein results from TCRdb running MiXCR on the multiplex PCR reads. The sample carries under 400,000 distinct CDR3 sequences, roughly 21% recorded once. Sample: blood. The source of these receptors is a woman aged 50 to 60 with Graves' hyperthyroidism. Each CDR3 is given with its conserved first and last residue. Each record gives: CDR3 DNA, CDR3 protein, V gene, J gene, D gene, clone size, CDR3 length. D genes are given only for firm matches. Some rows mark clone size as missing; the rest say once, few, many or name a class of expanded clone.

CDR3 DNA: TGTGCCAGCAGCCCGACTATGACAATGCGCTCCTACGAGCAGTACTTC; CDR3 protein: CASSPTMTMRSYEQYF; V gene: TRBV3-1; J gene: TRBJ2-7; D gene: NA; clone size: many; CDR3 length: 16
CDR3 DNA: TGCGCCAGCAGCAGATCGACAGGGATCTCCTACGAGCAGTACTTC; CDR3 protein: CASSRSTGISYEQYF; V gene: TRBV5-1; J gene: TRBJ2-7; D gene: TRBD1; clone size: many; CDR3 length: 15
CDR3 DNA: TGTGCCAGCAGTGCCGGGCCGCGGGTCAATGAGCAGTTCTTC; CDR3 protein: CASSAGPRVNEQFF; V gene: TRBV2; J gene: TRBJ2-1; D gene: NA; clone size: few; CDR3 length: 14
CDR3 DNA: TGCAGTGCTAGAGACCCCCAGGGTAAATCCTATGGCTACACCTTC; CDR3 protein: CSARDPQGKSYGYTF; V gene: TRBV20-1; J gene: TRBJ1-2; D gene: NA; clone size: many; CDR3 length: 15
CDR3 DNA: TGTGCCAGCAGTTTAGAAACAGGGGGCAATCAGCCCCAGCATTTT; CDR3 protein: CASSLETGGNQPQHF; V gene: TRBV28; J gene: TRBJ1-5; D gene: TRBD1; clone size: many; CDR3 length: 15
CDR3 DNA: TGTGCCAGCAGCCCGACAGGTTTCGAGGGAGAGACCCAGTACTTC; CDR3 protein: CASSPTGFEGETQYF; V gene: TRBV7-3; J gene: TRBJ2-5; D gene: NA; clone size: many; CDR3 length: 15
CDR3 DNA: TGTGCCAGCAGCCAGGGACAGGGTGGAACCGGGGAGCTGTTTTTT; CDR3 protein: CASSQGQGGTGELFF; V gene: TRBV12-3/TRBV12-4; J gene: TRBJ2-2; D gene: TRBD1; clone size: many; CDR3 length: 15
CDR3 DNA: TGTGCTAGTGGTTTGGTAAAACACGGGGGGAACACCGGGGAGCTGTTTTTT; CDR3 protein: CASGLVKHGGNTGELFF; V gene: TRBV12-5; J gene: TRBJ2-2; D gene: NA; clone size: many; CDR3 length: 17
CDR3 DNA: TGTGCCAGCAGCTCCAGGACAGGGGCCCACTACGAGCAGTACTTC; CDR3 protein: CASSSRTGAHYEQYF; V gene: TRBV11-1; J gene: TRBJ2-7; D gene: TRBD1; clone size: many; CDR3 length: 15
CDR3 DNA: TGTGCCAGCAGCTTAGGAGCGGGGCTGGTCGGTCGAGGGGGAGAGACCCAGTACTTC; CDR3 protein: CASSLGAGLVGRGGETQYF; V gene: TRBV13; J gene: TRBJ2-5; D gene: NA; clone size: NA; CDR3 length: 19
CDR3 DNA: TGTGCCAGCAGGGACAGGGGGACCCAGCCCCAGCATTTT; CDR3 protein: CASRDRGTQPQHF; V gene: TRBV6-1; J gene: TRBJ1-5; D gene: TRBD1; clone size: NA; CDR3 length: 13
CDR3 DNA: TGTGCCAGCAGCTTGGGGGGGGTTCAGCCCCAGCATTTT; CDR3 protein: CASSLGGVQPQHF; V gene: TRBV5-5; J gene: TRBJ1-5; D gene: NA; clone size: many; CDR3 length: 13
CDR3 DNA: TGCAGTGCTGCGGGACACCTCAACACGATGGATCAGCCCCAGCATTTT; CDR3 protein: CSAAGHLNTMDQPQHF; V gene: TRBV20-1; J gene: TRBJ1-5; D gene: NA; clone size: many; CDR3 length: 16
CDR3 DNA: TGTGCCAGCTCACCGAGAAACACTGGACGGGTTTGGACTGAAGCTTTCTTT; CDR3 protein: CASSPRNTGRVWTEAFF; V gene: TRBV18; J gene: TRBJ1-1; D gene: NA; clone size: NA; CDR3 length: 17
CDR3 DNA: TGTGCCAGCAGGTCAACCGGGACAGATTTTTCACCCCTCCACTTT; CDR3 protein: CASRSTGTDFSPLHF; V gene: TRBV6-1; J gene: TRBJ1-6; D gene: TRBD1; clone size: few; CDR3 length: 15
CDR3 DNA: TGTGCCATCCAGGGTCTAGCGGGAGTTAATGAGCAGTTCTTC; CDR3 protein: CAIQGLAGVNEQFF; V gene: TRBV10-3; J gene: TRBJ2-1; D gene: TRBD2; clone size: few; CDR3 length: 14
CDR3 DNA: TGTGCCAGCAGCAGTCTCGGGAGGAACGAGCAGTACTTC; CDR3 protein: CASSSLGRNEQYF; V gene: TRBV28; J gene: TRBJ2-7; D gene: TRBD2; clone size: many; CDR3 length: 13
CDR3 DNA: TGTGCCAGCAGTGAAAAGGGACTAGCCGGGTTGGAGAAGACCCAGTACTTC; CDR3 protein: CASSEKGLAGLEKTQYF; V gene: TRBV6-1; J gene: TRBJ2-5; D gene: TRBD2; clone size: NA; CDR3 length: 17
CDR3 DNA: TGCGCCAGCAGCTTGGCCCCGGGACAGAAGCACTATGGCTACACCTTC; CDR3 protein: CASSLAPGQKHYGYTF; V gene: TRBV5-1; J gene: TRBJ1-2; D gene: TRBD1; clone size: many; CDR3 length: 16
CDR3 DNA: TGTGCCGGGGTCGACAGGGCTGCGATTGCCGGGGAGCTGTTTTTT; CDR3 protein: CAGVDRAAIAGELFF; V gene: TRBV7-9; J gene: TRBJ2-2; D gene: TRBD1; clone size: many; CDR3 length: 15
CDR3 DNA: TGTGCCATCAGTGAAGGAAGGATCGATCAGCCCCAGCATTTT; CDR3 protein: CAISEGRIDQPQHF; V gene: TRBV10-3; J gene: TRBJ1-5; D gene: NA; clone size: many; CDR3 length: 14
CDR3 DNA: TGTGCCAGCAGAGGGGTGGGAGCGGGGGAGCAGTACTTC; CDR3 protein: CASRGVGAGEQYF; V gene: TRBV28; J gene: TRBJ2-7; D gene: TRBD2; clone size: NA; CDR3 length: 13
CDR3 DNA: TGTGCCAGCAGCCCCGGGGACAGATCCTACGAGCAGTACTTC; CDR3 protein: CASSPGDRSYEQYF; V gene: TRBV7-6; J gene: TRBJ2-7; D gene: TRBD1; clone size: many; CDR3 length: 14
CDR3 DNA: TGCGCCAGCAGCTTGGAAGGTGGCGGGGGCCTTGAGACCCAGTACTTC; CDR3 protein: CASSLEGGGGLETQYF; V gene: TRBV5-1; J gene: TRBJ2-5; D gene: NA; clone size: NA; CDR3 length: 16
CDR3 DNA: TGCAGTGCCCCAACCCTTAGCGGGAGGGGGGGGGGCAATGAGCAGTTCTTC; CDR3 protein: CSAPTLSGRGGGNEQFF; V gene: TRBV20-1; J gene: TRBJ2-1; D gene: TRBD2; clone size: NA; CDR3 length: 17
CDR3 DNA: TGTGCCAGCAGCATGGACAGGGAGGTTTACAATGAGCAGTTCTTC; CDR3 protein: CASSMDREVYNEQFF; V gene: TRBV7-9; J gene: TRBJ2-1; D gene: TRBD1; clone size: NA; CDR3 length: 15
CDR3 DNA: TGCGCCAGCAGCGAACAGGGGGCAAGTGGCTACACCTTC; CDR3 protein: CASSEQGASGYTF; V gene: TRBV5-1; J gene: TRBJ1-2; D gene: TRBD1; clone size: many; CDR3 length: 13
CDR3 DNA: TGCGCCAGCAGCAGGCCGGGACAGCTGGATGGCTACACCTTC; CDR3 protein: CASSRPGQLDGYTF; V gene: TRBV5-1; J gene: TRBJ1-2; D gene: TRBD1; clone size: few; CDR3 length: 14
CDR3 DNA: TGCGCCAGCAGCCGTAGACTAGCGGGGGACAATGAGCAGTTCTTC; CDR3 protein: CASSRRLAGDNEQFF; V gene: TRBV5-1; J gene: TRBJ2-1; D gene: TRBD2; clone size: many; CDR3 length: 15
CDR3 DNA: TGCGCCAGCAGCTTGGCCCGGGACAGCTATGGCTACACCTTC; CDR3 protein: CASSLARDSYGYTF; V gene: TRBV5-1; J gene: TRBJ1-2; D gene: TRBD1; clone size: many; CDR3 length: 14
CDR3 DNA: TGTGCCAGCAGCCAGGGAACAGGGAGCCCACAAGAGACCCAGTACTTC; CDR3 protein: CASSQGTGSPQETQYF; V gene: TRBV9; J gene: TRBJ2-5; D gene: NA; clone size: NA; CDR3 length: 16
CDR3 DNA: TGCGCCAGCAGCCCGGGACAGGGGATAGGCAATGAGCAGTTCTTC; CDR3 protein: CASSPGQGIGNEQFF; V gene: TRBV5-1; J gene: TRBJ2-1; D gene: TRBD1; clone size: few; CDR3 length: 15
CDR3 DNA: TGTGCCAGCAGCCTGCGACAGTACAATGAGCAGTTCTTC; CDR3 protein: CASSLRQYNEQFF; V gene: TRBV9; J gene: TRBJ2-1; D gene: NA; clone size: few; CDR3 length: 13
CDR3 DNA: TGTGCCAGCAGCTTAGTAGGGCCGAACACTGAAGCTTTCTTT; CDR3 protein: CASSLVGPNTEAFF; V gene: TRBV13; J gene: TRBJ1-1; D gene: NA; clone size: many; CDR3 length: 14
CDR3 DNA: TGTGCCAGCAGGGCGGACAGCTACGAGCAGTACTTC; CDR3 protein: CASRADSYEQYF; V gene: TRBV6-1; J gene: TRBJ2-7; D gene: NA; clone size: few; CDR3 length: 12
CDR3 DNA: TGTGCCAGTACCCTGGGAGGGTCCGGCTACACCTTC; CDR3 protein: CASTLGGSGYTF; V gene: TRBV19; J gene: TRBJ1-2; D gene: NA; clone size: many; CDR3 length: 12
CDR3 DNA: TGCGCCAGCACCCGAACAGGGCGGGTGAACACTGAAGCTTTCTTT; CDR3 protein: CASTRTGRVNTEAFF; V gene: TRBV5-1; J gene: TRBJ1-1; D gene: NA; clone size: many; CDR3 length: 15
CDR3 DNA: TGTGCCAGCAGTTACGACAGGGGGTCTGGCTACACCTTC; CDR3 protein: CASSYDRGSGYTF; V gene: TRBV6-5; J gene: TRBJ1-2; D gene: TRBD1; clone size: NA; CDR3 length: 13
CDR3 DNA: TGTGCCAGCAGCCCATTAGGAGGGGCAGGAGAGACCCAGTACTTC; CDR3 protein: CASSPLGGAGETQYF; V gene: TRBV2; J gene: TRBJ2-5; D gene: NA; clone size: many; CDR3 length: 15
CDR3 DNA: TGTGCCAGCAGCTTAATTGCTAGCGGCTACAATGAGCAGTTCTTC; CDR3 protein: CASSLIASGYNEQFF; V gene: TRBV7-3; J gene: TRBJ2-1; D gene: TRBD2; clone size: many; CDR3 length: 15
CDR3 DNA: TGTGCCAGCAGGAATACAGGGGGAAACTATGGCTACACCTTC; CDR3 protein: CASRNTGGNYGYTF; V gene: TRBV12-3/TRBV12-4; J gene: TRBJ1-2; D gene: TRBD1; clone size: NA; CDR3 length: 14
CDR3 DNA: TGTGCCAGCAGTTACGAGGGAAACCGGTACAATGAGCAGTTCTTC; CDR3 protein: CASSYEGNRYNEQFF; V gene: TRBV6-9; J gene: TRBJ2-1; D gene: NA; clone size: NA; CDR3 length: 15
CDR3 DNA: TGTGCCAGTAGTATAGCTGCCTCTGGGGCCAACGTCCTGACTTTC; CDR3 protein: CASSIAASGANVLTF; V gene: TRBV19; J gene: TRBJ2-6; D gene: NA; clone size: NA; CDR3 length: 15
CDR3 DNA: TGTGCCAGCAGCCCCCCGTTTGCGGGAGTTAGACATGAGCAGTTCTTC; CDR3 protein: CASSPPFAGVRHEQFF; V gene: TRBV11-2; J gene: TRBJ2-1; D gene: TRBD2; clone size: many; CDR3 length: 16
CDR3 DNA: TGTGCCAGCAGCGATACCACAGCCGAGCAGTACTTC; CDR3 protein: CASSDTTAEQYF; V gene: TRBV6-1; J gene: TRBJ2-7; D gene: NA; clone size: many; CDR3 length: 12
CDR3 DNA: TGCAGTGCTAGAGGGACTAGCGGGGGGACCGGGGAGCTGTTTTTT; CDR3 protein: CSARGTSGGTGELFF; V gene: TRBV20-1; J gene: TRBJ2-2; D gene: TRBD2; clone size: many; CDR3 length: 15
CDR3 DNA: TGCAGTGCTAGAGATCCGACAAGTCTAACTGAAGCTTTCTTT; CDR3 protein: CSARDPTSLTEAFF; V gene: TRBV20-1; J gene: TRBJ1-1; D gene: NA; clone size: once; CDR3 length: 14
CDR3 DNA: TGTGCCAGCTCCCAGCAGGGGAATTCACCCCTCCACTTT; CDR3 protein: CASSQQGNSPLHF; V gene: TRBV18; J gene: TRBJ1-6; D gene: NA; clone size: NA; CDR3 length: 13
CDR3 DNA: TGTGCCAGCAGCTTAGATAGCGGGAGCGACAACGAGCAGTACTTC; CDR3 protein: CASSLDSGSDNEQYF; V gene: TRBV11-2; J gene: TRBJ2-7; D gene: TRBD2; clone size: many; CDR3 length: 15
CDR3 DNA: TGTGCCAGCAGCTTGAGCCGGGGAGATACGCAGTATTTT; CDR3 protein: CASSLSRGDTQYF; V gene: TRBV5-5; J gene: TRBJ2-3; D gene: NA; clone size: many; CDR3 length: 13
CDR3 DNA: TGTGCCAGCTCACCACCGTTTGGAGCGGGAGGTATGGATGAGCAGTTCTTC; CDR3 protein: CASSPPFGAGGMDEQFF; V gene: TRBV18; J gene: TRBJ2-1; D gene: TRBD2; clone size: many; CDR3 length: 17
CDR3 DNA: TGCGCCAGCAGCTTGCAGACTAGCAGGAACACCGGGGAGCTGTTTTTT; CDR3 protein: CASSLQTSRNTGELFF; V gene: TRBV5-1; J gene: TRBJ2-2; D gene: TRBD2; clone size: many; CDR3 length: 16
CDR3 DNA: TGTGCCAGCAGCCCCCTTGCGAAAACAGATACGCAGTATTTT; CDR3 protein: CASSPLAKTDTQYF; V gene: TRBV28; J gene: TRBJ2-3; D gene: NA; clone size: NA; CDR3 length: 14